This record concerns one T cell receptor (beta chain) sequence. Its target is not known. The germline V gene has CDR1 SQVTM and CDR2 ANQGSEA. This CDR3 spans 10 amino acids. Trimming removed 6 bases at V and 6 bases at J, with 8 bases between. Repertoires were generated with immunoSEQ multiplex PCR, while TCRdb's copy carries only in-frame clones and drops some. The sample consists of 76,000 or so clones, 85% to 95% of them appearing once. The sample is drawn from a study of cytomegalovirus exposure and HLA in healthy donors. Whole-study results and caveats: Rarity marked most TCR sequences, yet some public TCRs occurred in many donors.

The source material was PBMCs. J is TRBJ1-2 and V is TRBV29-1; D uncertain. The clonotype comes from a woman aged 18-29 years in good health and CMV-seronegative. The CDR3 coding sequence is TGCAGCGTGGCCGAGGATGGCTACACCTTC. This sequence encodes CSVAEDGYTF.